Below, one T cell receptor (beta chain) is given with its context. No antigen is known for it. CDR3 length equals 14 residues. With 5 bases removed from V and 5 bases from J, the gap between germline ends came to 12 bases. Per the germline V gene, CDR1 is SGHTA and CDR2 is FQGTGA. These data are taken from a study of OX40 agonist ivuxolimab in advanced cancers. Turning to the study itself: Ivuxolimab, which is an agonistic anti-OX40 (CD134) antibody, was administered to the patients. Patients were treated with intravenous ivuxolimab, dosed at 0.01 to 10 mg/kg and infused every 2 weeks.

The protocol was immunoSEQ multiplex PCR, while the TCRdb copy is restricted to in-frame clones and leaves out a portion. Of tens of thousands of clones in the sample, roughly nine tenths are singletons; the top ten hold 2% to 3%. Study-wide points: People who partly responded at 0.1-3.0 mg/kg had some of the least clonal expansion seen.

The TCR comes from an adult with an advanced solid tumor such as melanoma, head and neck, liver or kidney cancer. The chain carries TRBV7-3 and TRBJ1-4; D is unresolved. The specimen comprised CD4+ or CD8+ T cells sorted from blood, sampled in a trial of the OX40 agonist ivuxolimab. CDR3 sequence (DNA): TGTGCCAGCAGCCCCGGTTTGACAAATGAAAAACTGTTTTTT. This codes for CASSPGLTNEKLFF.